This TCR beta chain was observed in a study of blood T cell repertoires in COVID-19. Some clones are missing from TCRdb's copy, which holds only in-frame ones; the method was immunoSEQ multiplex PCR. In the table there are approximately 75,000 clones, approximately 78% of which are singletons. The CDR3 extends over 16 amino acids. From germline, CDR1 is SQVTM and CDR2 ANQGSEA. V dropped 3 bases and J dropped 4 bases, with 22 bases sitting between them. The sequenced sample consisted of peripheral blood. The chain couples TRBV29-1 to TRBJ2-7; a possible D gene is TRBD1 (5 bases). This clonotype originated in a woman older than 75 with acute or convalescent COVID-19. CDR3 coding DNA: TGCAGCGTTGAGCTATATCTCCAAGGGGCGCATTACGAGCAGTACTTC. It translates to CSVELYLQGAHYEQYF.